One sample yielded the 11 T cell receptor beta chains listed below, sequenced in a study of blood T cells in healthy people across ages. A sample-barcoded 5' primer and a J-beta primer mix were used in a second PCR of about 7 to 12 cycles. MiXCR was run by TCRdb on the 5' RACE reads, yielding one entry per CDR3 protein. The sample lists a few hundred thousand distinct CDR3 sequences; roughly 28% were seen once. Sequenced sample: blood. The receptors stem from a woman in her 70s in good health.

This chain links TRBV7-3 with TRBJ1-2; TRBD1 matches 10 bases. After removal of 5 bases from V and 7 bases from J, the junction contained 10 bases not matched to a gene. This CDR3 spans 15 amino acids. Germline V CDR1 and CDR2: SGHTA, FQGTGA. The CDR3 DNA reads as TGTGCCAGCAGCAACCCATCGACAGGGGGCGTTGGCTACACCTTC. Protein product: CASSNPSTGGVGYTF.

This clonotype was seen once. CDR3 coding DNA: TGTGCCAGCAGTTACAAGGGGGCCTATGAGCAGTTCTTC. Protein: CASSYKGAYEQFF. The chain links TRBV6-6 to TRBJ2-1, with TRBD1 matching 7 bases. Germline loops: CDR1 MNHNY, CDR2 SVGAGI (reference sequence). V lost 2 bases and J lost 8; bases outside the gene matches: 3. The CDR3 consists of 13 residues.

V and J are TRBV5-1 and TRBJ2-1; 11 nucleotides agree with TRBD2. The CDR3 has 15 amino acids. With 4 bases clipped from V and 2 bases from J, the junction kept 2 bases outside the gene matches. The V gene's germline CDR1 is SGHRS and CDR2 YFSETQ. As DNA, the CDR3 is TGCGCCAGCAGCGTACTAGCGGGGGCCTACAATGAGCAGTTCTTC. Translated, it gives CASSVLAGAYNEQFF.

The sample holds a few counts of this clonotype. A junction end diverges from the germline sequence, so it may reflect a read error. The genes are TRBV12-3 or TRBV12-4 and TRBJ2-1; D is perhaps TRBD1 (6 bases). The CDR3 length is 14 residues. As DNA, the CDR3 is TGTGCCAGCAGCAGGGGAAGCTCCTACGATGAGCAGTTCTTC. Translated, it gives CASSRGSSYDEQFF.

V is TRBV7-8 and J is TRBJ2-5; D call uncertain. This CDR3 contains 17 residues. The germline V gene encodes CDR1 SGHVS and CDR2 FQNEAQ. V was pared by 5 bases and J by 2 bases, with 21 bases between. This chain's CDR3 is CASSPRIRLTHQETQYF. The CDR3 DNA reads TGTGCCAGCAGCCCGCGGATCCGACTTACTCATCAAGAGACCCAGTACTTC.

This clonotype was detected only a few times. The J gene is TRBJ2-5, the V gene TRBV7-3; 15 positions agree with TRBD2. After removal of 4 bases from V and 1 base from J, the junction contained 4 bases not matched to a gene. This CDR3 region has 17 residues. From germline, CDR1 is SGHTA and CDR2 FQGTGA. In DNA, the CDR3 is TGTGCCAGCAGCTCGGGACTAGCGGGGGGACTCCAAGAGACCCAGTACTTC. Protein: CASSSGLAGGLQETQYF.

Only a few counts were recorded for this clonotype. The chain combines TRBV24-1 with TRBJ1-2; TRBD1 might be the D (6 bases). CDR1 and CDR2 (germline): KGHDR, SFDVKD. This CDR3 comprises 14 residues. The V gene lost 0 bases and the J gene lost 5 bases, with 9 bases spanning the gap. CDR3 in DNA: TGTGCCACCAGTGATTTGGACAGGAGATATGGCTACACCTTC. Protein sequence: CATSDLDRRYGYTF.

The chain uses TRBV11-2 and TRBJ2-4; tentative D call: TRBD1 (6 bases). This CDR3 has 15 residues. Germline CDR1 is SGHAT and CDR2 is FQNNGV. Trimming pared 3 bases from V and 3 bases from J, leaving 12 bases between. The CDR3 bases are TGTGCCAGCAGCTTCCACAGGGACGACAAAAACATTCAGTACTTC. Translated, it gives CASSFHRDDKNIQYF. Together with reference TRBV11-2 and TRBJ2-4, the CDR3 gives the full variable domain: EAGVAQSPRYKIIEKRQSVAFWCNPISGHATLYWYQQILGQGPKLLIQFQNNGVVDDSQLPKDRFSAERLKGVDSTLKIQPAKLEDSAVYLCASSFHRDDKNIQYFGAGTRLSVL.

V is TRBV29-1 and J is TRBJ2-7; D remains unclear. The CDR3 totals 13 residues. The V and J ends lost 6 bases and 1 base respectively, with 13 bases between them. In germline, CDR1 is SQVTM, CDR2 ANQGSEA. The CDR3 region is CSVRMVESYEQYF. In nucleotides, the CDR3 is TGCAGCGTCCGGATGGTAGAATCCTACGAGCAGTACTTC.

This clonotype was recorded a few times. The CDR3 loop reads CASSQGAQSGEAFF. For the CDR3, the DNA is TGTGCCAGCAGCCAAGGGGCCCAGAGCGGTGAAGCTTTCTTT. The chain carries TRBV3-1 and TRBJ1-1, with D unresolved. V lost 1 base and J 7 bases, leaving 13 bases between the germline ends. The germline gives CDR1 LGHDT, CDR2 YNNKEL (reference sequence). The CDR3 contains 14 residues.

This clonotype has a count of ten or more. CDR3 sequence: CASFQGWTGYTF. As DNA, the CDR3 is TGTGCCAGTTTTCAGGGGTGGACTGGCTACACCTTC. The chain joins TRBV25-1 to TRBJ1-2, with TRBD1 as a possible D gene (6 bases). Trimming cost V 9 bases and J 7 bases, with 15 bases left between them. From germline, CDR1 is MGHDK and CDR2 SYGVNS. The CDR3 covers 12 residues.